These 2 T cell receptor beta chains were sequenced from one sample in a study of cytomegalovirus exposure and HLA in healthy donors. Sequencing was performed with immunoSEQ multiplex PCR; in TCRdb, only in-frame clones are kept and a portion is missing. Among fewer than 150,000 clones listed, around four fifths were seen once. The specimen was PBMCs. The receptors here all came from a man aged 25 to 40 in good health and CMV-seropositive.

This chain uses TRBV10-2 with TRBJ1-1, with 10 bases identical to TRBD1. The V gene's germline CDR1 is WSHSY and CDR2 SAAADI. This CDR3 is 14 amino acids long. The V gene end was trimmed by 6 bases and the J gene end by 5 bases; junction bases not matched to a gene: 6. Here the CDR3 DNA reads TGCGCCAGCAGAGACAGGGGGCGAACTACTGAAGCTTTCTTT. As protein: CASRDRGRTTEAFF.

This clone was detected only once. The gene calls are TRBV5-1 and TRBJ1-2; D is perhaps TRBD1 (6 bases). The germline V gene encodes CDR1 SGHRS and CDR2 YFSETQ. V lost 1 base and J 8 bases, leaving 15 bases between the germline ends. The CDR3 consists of 14 residues. The CDR3 sequence is CASSLLGQRQGYTF. CDR3 DNA: TGCGCCAGCAGCTTGCTGGGACAAAGGCAAGGCTACACCTTC.